The clone carrying this T cell receptor (beta chain) showed up many times. The target antigen is unknown. A duration under 3 months, NOSPECS ≥4, CAS ≥3 and moderate-to-severe activity characterized the donors with ophthalmopathy. Orbital computed tomography, together with clinical symptoms, serum thyroxine, TRAb and thyroid ultrasound, was used for diagnosis. This sample is part of a study of Graves' ophthalmopathy and Graves' hyperthyroidism. Study-level findings and limits: Appearing in blood as well were most expanded thyroid clonotypes above 0.001 frequency.

The CDR3 spans 15 residues. V gave up 7 bases and J gave up 0 bases, with 19 bases separating them. CDR1 and CDR2 (germline): GTSNPN, SVGIG (reference sequence). Amplification targeted the TCR beta CDR3 regions, with RNA transcripts as the source material. RT-PCR in the first round used HTBI primers; a second-round multiplex PCR followed. TCRdb re-called the multiplex PCR reads through MiXCR, storing one row per CDR3 protein. Of 220,000 or so distinct CDR3 sequences in the sample, roughly 21% were seen once. The sequence was collected from a woman aged 45 to 65 with Graves' ophthalmopathy. The rearrangement uses TRBV30 and TRBJ2-7; D is unclear. Sequences were obtained from peripheral blood. The CDR3 region is CAYYSPGSLSYEQYF. CDR3 sequence (DNA): TGTGCCTACTACTCCCCGGGCTCTCTCTCCTACGAGCAGTACTTC.